These T cell receptor beta chains were read from a single sample in a study of shared clonotypes between healthy human individuals. The table came from immunoSEQ multiplex PCR; TCRdb's copy has only in-frame clones and leaves some out. The sample consists of 2 million to 2.5 million clones, around 95% of them appearing once. Material: naive CD4+ T cells sorted from blood. Receptors were obtained from a man in his late teens or twenties in good health. Each CDR3 is given with its conserved first and last residue. The order of the fields is clone size, J gene, D gene, V gene, CDR3 protein, CDR3 DNA. D genes are given only for firm matches. Clone size appears in some rows only: once, few, many, or a class for an expanded clone.

NA TRBJ1-3 NA TRBV5-1 CASSLAPLGSGNTIYF TGCGCCAGCAGCTTGGCCCCGTTAGGATCTGGAAACACCATATATTTT
NA TRBJ2-7 NA TRBV9 CASSVAGIPYEQYF TGTGCCAGCAGCGTCGCAGGGATCCCCTACGAGCAGTACTTC
once TRBJ2-3 TRBD2 TRBV10-1 CASSPTPGLAGGPPTDTQYF TGCGCCAGCAGTCCGACCCCGGGACTAGCGGGAGGGCCCCCCACAGATACGCAGTATTTT
few TRBJ2-7 TRBD2 TRBV30 CAWSVGLAGTGGEQYF TGTGCCTGGAGTGTAGGGTTAGCGGGGACGGGAGGCGAGCAGTACTTC
NA TRBJ2-7 TRBD1 TRBV7-9 CASSLLQGAYEQYF TGTGCCAGCAGCTTATTACAGGGGGCCTACGAGCAGTACTTC
NA TRBJ1-2 NA TRBV2 CASSDPGYYGYTF TGTGCCAGCAGTGACCCCGGGTACTATGGCTACACCTTC
NA TRBJ1-2 NA TRBV5-5 CASSLKGQPHYTF TGTGCCAGCAGCTTAAAAGGGCAGCCCCACTACACCTTC
NA TRBJ2-4 NA TRBV30 CAFGDGNIQYF TGTGCCTTTGGGGACGGAAACATTCAGTACTTC
once TRBJ1-2 TRBD1 TRBV5-1 CASSTGTGKARTF TGCGCCAGCAGCACCGGGACAGGGAAGGCTCGGACCTTC
NA TRBJ1-4 NA TRBV5-1 CASSGGEGEKLFF TGCGCCAGCAGCGGAGGGGAAGGTGAAAAACTGTTTTTT
once TRBJ1-2 NA TRBV6-1 CASSQGARGYTF TGTGCCAGCAGCCAGGGAGCACGTGGCTACACCTTC
NA TRBJ2-5 NA TRBV2 CASSAGGQETQYF TGTGCCAGCAGTGCGGGCGGCCAAGAGACCCAGTACTTC
NA TRBJ1-5 TRBD1 TRBV28 CASSWGQNNQPQHF TGTGCCAGCAGCTGGGGACAGAACAATCAGCCCCAGCATTTT
NA TRBJ2-7 NA TRBV7-5 CARSWIRDRAREQYF TGTGCCAGAAGCTGGATCCGGGACAGGGCGCGCGAGCAGTACTTC
NA TRBJ1-2 NA TRBV5-6 CASSLGRPNYGYTF TGTGCCAGCAGCTTGGGCAGGCCTAACTATGGCTACACCTTC
NA TRBJ2-3 NA TRBV7-7 CASSLELITSTDTQYF TGTGCTAGCAGCTTGGAGCTTATCACTAGCACAGATACGCAGTATTTT
NA TRBJ1-1 NA TRBV11-2 CASSPLFGWDSYRSTEAFF TGTGCCAGCAGCCCCCTGTTTGGGTGGGACTCCTACCGTAGCACTGAAGCTTTCTTT
NA TRBJ1-4 NA TRBV19 CASSRVPAVEEKLFF TGTGCCAGTAGTAGAGTCCCCGCCGTGGAAGAAAAACTGTTTTTT
NA TRBJ2-7 NA TRBV28 CASSLSFYEQYF TGTGCCAGCAGCCTCTCGTTTTACGAGCAGTACTTC
once TRBJ2-7 NA TRBV14 CASSQGTPGEQYF TGTGCCAGCAGCCAAGGGACTCCGGGCGAGCAGTACTTC
NA TRBJ2-5 NA TRBV7-7 CASSLGGDSLGQETQYF TGTGCTAGCAGCTTAGGGGGGGACAGCCTGGGGCAAGAGACCCAGTACTTC
NA TRBJ1-2 TRBD1 TRBV6-5 CASTPGGQAPRGYTF TGTGCCAGCACCCCCGGTGGACAGGCCCCCCGGGGCTACACCTTC
NA TRBJ2-5 NA TRBV7-9 CASRSQGGAETQYF TGTGCCAGCAGAAGCCAGGGAGGCGCGGAGACCCAGTACTTC
NA TRBJ2-3 NA TRBV19 CASSIEAGKRADTQYF TGTGCCAGTAGTATAGAGGCAGGGAAACGGGCAGATACGCAGTATTTT
NA TRBJ1-4 TRBD1 TRBV5-4 CASSERTGVNEKLFF TGTGCCAGCAGCGAAAGGACAGGCGTTAATGAAAAACTGTTTTTT
NA TRBJ2-4 TRBD1 TRBV29-1 CSVEAGTGLNIQYF TGCAGCGTGGAAGCCGGGACAGGGTTAAACATTCAGTACTTC
NA TRBJ2-2 NA TRBV19 CASRGRMNTGELFF TGTGCCAGCAGGGGACGGATGAACACCGGGGAGCTGTTTTTT
few TRBJ1-3 TRBD1 TRBV19 CASSTITRGNGNTIYF TGTGCCAGTAGTACCATTACCAGGGGGAATGGAAACACCATATATTTT
once TRBJ1-2 TRBD1 TRBV5-1 CASSSTGQGVNYGYTF TGCGCCAGCAGCTCCACCGGACAGGGGGTTAACTATGGCTACACCTTC
NA TRBJ2-1 TRBD2 TRBV19 CASGGIAGSLGYNEQFF TGTGCCAGCGGTGGGATAGCGGGGAGCCTTGGGTACAATGAGCAGTTCTTC
once TRBJ2-7 NA TRBV2 CASSENRVPYEQYF TGTGCCAGCAGTGAGAACAGGGTACCCTACGAGCAGTACTTC
NA TRBJ1-2 NA TRBV7-2 CASTPVRDYGYTF TGTGCCAGCACACCGGTTCGAGACTATGGCTACACCTTC
NA TRBJ2-1 TRBD1 TRBV7-2 CASSLYGTGFNYNEQFF TGTGCCAGCAGCTTATACGGGACAGGGTTCAACTACAATGAGCAGTTCTTC
NA TRBJ2-4 NA TRBV19 CASSIVNRDKNIQYF TGTGCCAGTAGTATAGTTAACAGGGACAAAAACATTCAGTACTTC
once TRBJ2-1 NA TRBV30 CAWSVPKNEQFF TGTGCCTGGAGTGTTCCAAAGAATGAGCAGTTCTTC
NA TRBJ1-4 TRBD1 TRBV30 CAWSPQGAGGYPATNEKLFF TGTGCCTGGAGTCCTCAGGGGGCAGGGGGCTATCCTGCAACTAATGAAAAACTGTTTTTT
NA TRBJ1-3 NA TRBV5-4 CASSGSGGFSGNTIYF TGTGCCAGCAGCGGCAGCGGGGGCTTCTCTGGAAACACCATATATTTT
NA TRBJ2-1 TRBD2 TRBV5-1 CASSRLIAGLGYNEQFF TGCGCCAGCAGCCGACTTATAGCGGGATTGGGCTACAATGAGCAGTTCTTC
NA TRBJ1-1 NA TRBV5-1 CASSFSGGNTEAFF TGCGCCAGCAGCTTTTCCGGGGGGAACACTGAAGCTTTCTTT
NA TRBJ2-7 NA TRBV7-9 CASSSVTYEQYF TGTGCCAGCAGCTCGGTCACCTACGAGCAGTACTTC
NA TRBJ2-5 NA TRBV4-1 CASSRLDQETQYF TGCGCCAGCAGCCGACTGGACCAAGAGACCCAGTACTTC
NA TRBJ1-4 NA TRBV5-4 CASSLPQAEKLFF TGTGCCAGCAGCTTGCCCCAGGCTGAAAAACTGTTTTTT
NA TRBJ1-2 NA TRBV2 CASSYIRGYTF TGTGCCAGCAGTTACATTCGGGGCTACACCTTC
NA TRBJ2-7 TRBD2 TRBV9 CASSLLAENSYEQYF TGTGCCAGCAGCTTGCTAGCGGAAAACTCCTACGAGCAGTACTTC
NA TRBJ2-1 TRBD2 TRBV29-1 CSGTSGSYFYNEQFF TGCAGCGGGACTAGCGGGAGTTACTTCTACAATGAGCAGTTCTTC
NA TRBJ2-2 TRBD1 TRBV4-3 CASSERTGRTGELFF TGCGCCAGCAGCGAACGGACAGGGCGCACCGGGGAGCTGTTTTTT
NA TRBJ1-5 NA TRBV6-6 CASSYPGTPNQPQHF TGTGCCAGCAGTTACCCCGGGACACCAAATCAGCCCCAGCATTTT
once TRBJ2-7 NA TRBV9 CASSGRDQTYEQYF TGTGCCAGCAGCGGCCGGGACCAGACCTACGAGCAGTACTTC
NA TRBJ1-6 NA TRBV25-1 CASSEGGIGSPLHF TGTGCCAGCAGTGAAGGAGGCATTGGGTCACCCCTCCACTTT
NA TRBJ2-1 TRBD2 TRBV10-3 CAISAPGGTLGNEQFF TGTGCCATCAGTGCTCCGGGGGGAACATTGGGAAATGAGCAGTTCTTC
NA TRBJ2-2 TRBD2 TRBV10-3 CAISPGLGRTGELFF TGTGCCATCAGCCCGGGACTAGGGCGCACCGGGGAGCTGTTTTTT
NA TRBJ1-3 NA TRBV5-6 CASSAVGSGTIYF TGTGCCAGCAGCGCGGTTGGGAGCGGCACCATATATTTT
NA TRBJ1-1 TRBD1 TRBV6-5 CASSPGAGGTEAFF TGTGCCAGCAGTCCCGGCGCAGGGGGCACTGAAGCTTTCTTT
NA TRBJ2-3 NA TRBV28 CASSFPLRDTQYF TGTGCCAGCAGTTTCCCGCTCAGGGATACGCAGTATTTT
NA TRBJ2-7 NA TRBV4-1 CASSQVLVRDTSYEQYF TGCGCCAGCAGCCAAGTTTTGGTACGGGACACCTCCTACGAGCAGTACTTC
NA TRBJ2-3 NA TRBV7-3 CASSLGTAVDTQYF TGTGCCAGCAGCTTAGGGACGGCCGTGGATACGCAGTATTTT
NA TRBJ2-7 TRBD2 TRBV18 CASSPPSGGAYEQYF TGTGCCAGCTCACCACCGTCGGGGGGAGCCTACGAGCAGTACTTC
NA TRBJ2-1 NA TRBV5-1 CASSSTPREVGEQFF TGCGCCAGCAGCTCAACGCCCCGAGAGGTGGGTGAGCAGTTCTTC
NA TRBJ2-1 TRBD2 TRBV5-1 CASSLAVTSGTNEQFF TGCGCCAGCAGCTTGGCCGTCACTAGCGGGACCAATGAGCAGTTCTTC